A selection of T cell receptor beta chains follows, all from one sample in a study of OX40 agonist ivuxolimab in advanced cancers. Assay: immunoSEQ multiplex PCR; the TCRdb copy retains only in-frame clones and omits some. The sample consists of fewer than 95,000 clones, approximately 90% of them appearing once. The starting material was CD4+ or CD8+ T cells sorted from blood, obtained in a trial of the OX40 agonist ivuxolimab. The receptors were gathered from an adult with an advanced solid tumor such as melanoma, head and neck, liver or kidney cancer. The CDR3 runs from the conserved cysteine through the conserved F or W. A D gene is named only where the DNA matches it firmly. Clone size is stated in some rows and not others, as once, few, many or a class when expanded.

v_call,j_call,clone_size,d_call,cdr3_nt,cdr3_aa
TRBV9,TRBJ2-1,-,-,TGTGCCAGCAGCCTCGGGACTTCCCGCTACAATGAGCAGTTCTTC,CASSLGTSRYNEQFF
TRBV5-5,TRBJ2-5,-,TRBD2,TGTGCCAGCAGCCCGCGGGGGGGGGACCAAGAGACCCAGTACTTC,CASSPRGGDQETQYF
TRBV5-1,TRBJ2-2,-,-,TGCGCCAGCAGCTTGGGATTGGGGCAGGGCGGGGAGCTGTTTTTT,CASSLGLGQGGELFF
TRBV28,TRBJ2-5,-,TRBD1,TGTGCCAGCAGTCTCTTACTACAGGGGAAAGAGACCCAGTACTTC,CASSLLLQGKETQYF
TRBV7-6,TRBJ2-3,once,-,TGTGCCAGCAGCTTAGTAGGGTCGGGGACTACGCAGTATTTT,CASSLVGSGTTQYF
TRBV28,TRBJ1-4,-,-,TGTGCCAGCAGTTTTAGGGGTATCGGTAATGAAAAACTGTTTTTT,CASSFRGIGNEKLFF
TRBV23-1,TRBJ2-4,-,-,TGCGCCAGCAGGCCTGAACGGTTAGCCAAAAACATTCAGTACTTC,CASRPERLAKNIQYF
TRBV10-3,TRBJ2-3,-,TRBD2,TGTGCCATCAGTTTAGCGGGCCTTCTCACAGATACGCAGTATTTT,CAISLAGLLTDTQYF
TRBV6-6,TRBJ1-2,once,-,TGTGCCAGCAGTTACTCGCCCGGGCAAGGCTACACCTTC,CASSYSPGQGYTF
TRBV7-9,TRBJ1-3,-,-,TGTGCCAGCAGCTTGAAGCAGGGCTCTGGAAACACCATATATTTT,CASSLKQGSGNTIYF
TRBV5-1,TRBJ2-3,-,TRBD2,TGCGCCAGCAGACTGAGTAGGGGACTAGCGGGGGGCACAGATACGCAGTATTTT,CASRLSRGLAGGTDTQYF
TRBV6-1,TRBJ2-7,once,-,TGTGCCAGCAGTGAAGAGCGCAGGCCCGGAAACGAGCAGTACTTC,CASSEERRPGNEQYF
TRBV6-9,TRBJ2-5,-,TRBD2,TGTGCCGCGGGGGATCAGCCCGGGGAGACCCAGTACTTC,CAAGDQPGETQYF
TRBV9,TRBJ2-2,-,-,TGTGCCAGCAGCGTAGGTGGGGGGCGAGACACCGGGGAGCTGTTTTTT,CASSVGGGRDTGELFF
TRBV7-2,TRBJ2-3,once,TRBD2,TGTGCCAGCAGCGCGGGGGGCGGGGATACGCAGTATTTT,CASSAGGGDTQYF
TRBV10-3,TRBJ2-7,-,-,TGTGCCATCAGTGAGCTCCACGAGCAGTACTTC,CAISELHEQYF
TRBV11-3,TRBJ2-5,-,-,TGTGCCAGCAACCCGGACTATACCCAAGAGACCCAGTACTTC,CASNPDYTQETQYF
TRBV12-5,TRBJ1-5,-,TRBD1,TGTGCTAGTGGTGGGACAGGGGGCGTCAATCAGCCCCAGCATTTT,CASGGTGGVNQPQHF
TRBV7-8,TRBJ1-2,-,TRBD1,TGTGCCAGCAGCTTAGCGCGGGGTACAGGGGGTGGCTACACCTTC,CASSLARGTGGGYTF
TRBV6-1,TRBJ2-1,-,TRBD2,TGTGCCAGCAGTGTTCTAGCGGGAAATTACAATGAGCAGTTCTTC,CASSVLAGNYNEQFF
TRBV7-2,TRBJ2-5,once,TRBD2,TGTGCCAGCAGCAGAGGACTAGAGGTGGAGACCCAGTACTTC,CASSRGLEVETQYF
TRBV5-6,TRBJ2-1,-,-,TGTGCCAGCAGCTTTCGGTTGAGCTCCTACAATGAGCAGTTCTTC,CASSFRLSSYNEQFF
TRBV10-3,TRBJ2-3,-,TRBD2,TGTGCCATCAGCAGCGGGAACACAGATACGCAGTATTTT,CAISSGNTDTQYF
TRBV28,TRBJ2-7,-,-,TGTGCCATCAGGGGGAGGGGATTACTTACCTACGAGCAGTACTTC,CAIRGRGLLTYEQYF
TRBV11-2,TRBJ1-1,-,-,TGTGCCAGCAGCTTGAGGGGAGGGGGGACATACTCAACTTTCTTT,CASSLRGGGTYSTFF
TRBV30,TRBJ1-2,once,-,TGTGCCTGGAGTCGATCAGGCCCCAAGCATGTCTATGGCTACACCTTC,CAWSRSGPKHVYGYTF
TRBV5-4,TRBJ1-2,-,-,TGTGCCAGCAGCTTGAGGAGGCGTGACTATGGCTACACCTTC,CASSLRRRDYGYTF
TRBV9,TRBJ2-5,-,TRBD2,TGTGCCAGCAGCTATGGACTAGAAGAGACCCAGTACTTC,CASSYGLEETQYF
TRBV6-1,TRBJ1-5,few,-,TGTGCCAGCAGCGCGCTTTTGCCGTCGAATCAGCCCCAGCATTTT,CASSALLPSNQPQHF
TRBV10-2,TRBJ1-5,-,TRBD1,TGCGCCAGCAGAGGGGGACAGGGCAGGAATCAGCCCCAGCATTTT,CASRGGQGRNQPQHF
TRBV12-5,TRBJ2-5,-,-,TGTGCTAGTGGTTTGCCAGGGCAGGAGACCCAGTACTTC,CASGLPGQETQYF
TRBV28,TRBJ2-5,few,-,TGTGCCAGCAGTCCTCTGTTCCAGCGCAAGAGCCAAGAGACCCAGTACTTC,CASSPLFQRKSQETQYF
TRBV5-1,TRBJ2-7,-,TRBD1,TGCGCCAGCTTCGGGACAGGGAGTTACGAGCAGTACTTC,CASFGTGSYEQYF
TRBV30,TRBJ2-6,-,-,TGTGCCTGGAGTCAAGGGTCTGGGGCCAACGTCCTGACTTTC,CAWSQGSGANVLTF
TRBV7-2,TRBJ2-3,once,-,TGTGCCAGCAGCTTGGCCCTCCAGGGGACGCAGTATTTT,CASSLALQGTQYF
TRBV28,TRBJ1-1,-,-,TGTGCCAGCAAGTCGAGTGGGCTCCCGAACACTGAAGCTTTCTTT,CASKSSGLPNTEAFF
TRBV5-6,TRBJ1-4,-,-,TGTGCCAGCAGCTTGGACGCGTTGGGCAATGAAAAACTGTTTTTT,CASSLDALGNEKLFF
TRBV11-2,TRBJ2-5,-,TRBD2,TGTGCCAGCAGCCCGGGGAGGGGTGAGACCCAGTACTTC,CASSPGRGETQYF
TRBV7-9,TRBJ2-5,-,TRBD2,TGTGCCAGCAGCCGATCTCCGGGACTAGCGATAAGTACGGTGGAGACCCAGTACTTC,CASSRSPGLAISTVETQYF
TRBV5-6,TRBJ2-7,-,-,TGTGCCAGCAGCCGGGTGGGGCCGTACGAGCAGTACTTC,CASSRVGPYEQYF
TRBV5-1,TRBJ2-5,-,-,TGCGCCAGCAGCTTGGTCACGGTGCGCCAAGAGACCCAGTACTTC,CASSLVTVRQETQYF
TRBV6-1,TRBJ1-5,once,TRBD1,TGTGCCATCTCGGGACAGGGGGCGGTTCAGCCCCAGCATTTT,CAISGQGAVQPQHF
TRBV4-2,TRBJ2-3,-,TRBD2,TGTGCCAGCAGCACCGATGGGAGGGCAGATACGCAGTATTTT,CASSTDGRADTQYF
TRBV28,TRBJ2-1,-,TRBD2,TGTGCCACCGGACTAGCGGGAAGCAGCTACAATGAGCAGTTCTTC,CATGLAGSSYNEQFF
TRBV28,TRBJ2-1,-,-,TGTGCCAGCGTACGCTCGTCTGGGGGAGCCGGTAATGAGCAGTTCTTC,CASVRSSGGAGNEQFF
TRBV7-8,TRBJ2-6,-,-,TGTGCCAGCAGCTGGCTCCGGAGGGAGTCTGGGGCCAACGTCCTGACTTTC,CASSWLRRESGANVLTF